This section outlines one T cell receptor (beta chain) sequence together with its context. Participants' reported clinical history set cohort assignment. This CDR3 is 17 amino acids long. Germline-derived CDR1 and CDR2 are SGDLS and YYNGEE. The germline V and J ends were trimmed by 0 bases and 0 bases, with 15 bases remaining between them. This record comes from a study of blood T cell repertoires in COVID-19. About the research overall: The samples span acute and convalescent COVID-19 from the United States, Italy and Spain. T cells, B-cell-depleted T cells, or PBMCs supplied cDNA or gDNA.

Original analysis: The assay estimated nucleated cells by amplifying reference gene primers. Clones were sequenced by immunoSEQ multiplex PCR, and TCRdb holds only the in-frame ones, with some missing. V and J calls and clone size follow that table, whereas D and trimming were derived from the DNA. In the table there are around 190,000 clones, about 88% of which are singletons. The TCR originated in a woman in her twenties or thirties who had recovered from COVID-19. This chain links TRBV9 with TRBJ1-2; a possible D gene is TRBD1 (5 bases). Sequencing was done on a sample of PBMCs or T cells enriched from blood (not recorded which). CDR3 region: CASSVGSGQGSNYGYTF. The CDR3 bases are TGTGCCAGCAGCGTAGGGTCAGGGCAGGGCTCTAACTATGGCTACACCTTC. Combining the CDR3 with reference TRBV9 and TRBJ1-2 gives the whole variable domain DSGVTQTPKHLITATGQRVTLRCSPRSGDLSVYWYQQSLDQGLQFLIQYYNGEERAKGNILERFSAQQFPDLHSELNLSSLELGDSALYFCASSVGSGQGSNYGYTFGSGTRLTVV.